This T cell receptor (beta chain) is from a study of OX40 agonist ivuxolimab in advanced cancers. Study context: Prior anti-PD-1, anti-PD-L1 or anti-CTLA-4 therapy was allowed; more than 30% had some.

CDR1 is LNHDA and CDR2 is SQIVND in the germline V gene (reference sequence). V lost 4 bases and J 0 bases, leaving 10 bases between the germline ends. The CDR3 runs 14 residues. Only in-frame clones appear in the TCRdb table, and some are missing; sequencing was by immunoSEQ multiplex PCR. The table has 60,000 or so clones, roughly 86% seen once. This specimen was CD4+ or CD8+ T cells sorted from blood, taken in a trial of the OX40 agonist ivuxolimab. This clonotype was obtained from an adult with an advanced solid tumor such as melanoma, head and neck, liver or kidney cancer. V gene TRBV19 combines with J gene TRBJ2-7, with D perhaps matching TRBD2 (6 bases). The CDR3 region is CASSKGLSSYEQYF. The CDR3 DNA reads TGTGCCAGTAGTAAGGGACTGAGCTCCTACGAGCAGTACTTC.